Following are 16 T cell receptor beta chains from one sample sequenced in a study of CD8 T cells in ankylosing spondylitis (dated by TCRdb to about 2017). Receptor amplification or capture employed 5' RACE. The run used an Illumina HiSeq 2500. The public reads were quality trimmed at Q25 with fastp and then assembled into clones with MiXCR by TCRdb, keeping productive beta chains. Rows with one shared CDR3 protein collapse into an entry with the most common genes and DNA. Here the sample has fewer than 150,000 distinct CDR3 sequences; 6% to 8.5% occur a single time. The ten largest clonotypes hold 9.5% to 15% of the sample. The sequencing input was blood, either unsorted or a sorted T cell fraction (not recorded which). The receptor source for this set is a female donor with ankylosing spondylitis or in good health (not recorded which).

Many counts were recorded for this clonotype. The gene calls are TRBV7-8 and TRBJ2-5, with 12 positions matching TRBD2. This CDR3 is 19 amino acids long. Germline V lookup: CDR1 SGHVS, CDR2 FQNEAQ. V was clipped by 3 bases and J by 1 base; unmatched bases: 12. CDR3 sequence (DNA): TGTGCCAGCAGCTTGATTACTAGCGGGGGGTCCCTTTTCCAAGAGACCCAGTACTTC. This sequence encodes CASSLITSGGSLFQETQYF.

In this sample, this clonotype turned up many times. The rearrangement links TRBV18 to TRBJ2-1; 8 bases fit TRBD1. Germline V gene sequence: CDR1 KGHSH, CDR2 LQKENI. With 3 bases clipped from V and 4 bases from J, the junction kept 8 bases outside the gene matches. The CDR3 has 16 amino acids. The CDR3: CASSPNTGTGYNEQFF. In DNA form, the CDR3 reads TGTGCCAGCTCACCTAATACCGGGACAGGTTACAATGAGCAGTTCTTC. Together with reference TRBV18 and TRBJ2-1, the CDR3 gives the full variable domain: NAGVMQNPRHLVRRRGQEARLRCSPMKGHSHVYWYRQLPEEGLKFMVYLQKENIIDESGMPKERFSAEFPKEGPSILRIQQVVRGDSAAYFCASSPNTGTGYNEQFFGPGTRLTVL.

There are many counts of this clonotype. The chain couples TRBV7-6 to TRBJ2-1; D possibly matches TRBD1 or TRBD2 (5 bases each). The CDR3 is 15 amino acids. Germline loops: CDR1 SGHVS, CDR2 FNYEAQ. V was cut by 1 base and J by 3 bases, with 10 bases left in between. CDR3: CASSLVGTFYNEQFF. The CDR3 region has the DNA TGTGCCAGCAGCTTAGTCGGGACGTTCTACAATGAGCAGTTCTTC.

The rearrangement links TRBV20-1 to TRBJ2-3; 10 bases agree with TRBD1. The CDR3 totals 17 residues. Per germline, CDR1 DFQATT and CDR2 SNEGSKA (reference sequence). This CDR3 is CCALGQGRSFITDTQYF. CDR3 DNA sequence: TGCTGCGCATTGGGACAGGGGCGTTCCTTCATCACAGATACGCAGTATTTT.

Note on this clonotype: A much larger clonotype is one base distant, so this may be a read error. This sequence joins TRBV11-2 and TRBJ1-2; D unclear. CDR3 length: 11 amino acids. Germline CDR1 SGHAT, CDR2 FQNNGV. The chain's CDR3 is CVSSFRGGYTF. CDR3 nucleotides: TGTGTCAGCAGCTTCCGGGGTGGCTACACCTTC.

This clonotype was counted between two and nine times. The chain uses TRBV7-2 and TRBJ1-5; 7 bases fit TRBD1. V trimming: 8 bases; J trimming: 5 bases; junction bases outside the gene matches: 9. This CDR3 is 14 amino acids long. Germline lookup yields CDR1 SGHTA and CDR2 FQGNSA. The CDR3 nucleotides are TGTGCCAGCGGGGCGTACAGGGGAGATCAGCCCCAGCATTTT. Translated, it gives CASGAYRGDQPQHF.

This clonotype showed up just a few times. The chain couples TRBV28 to TRBJ2-7, with D maybe TRBD1 (6 bases). Germline V lookup: CDR1 MDHEN, CDR2 SYDVKM. V shed 6 bases and J shed 6 bases, with 15 bases lying between them. The CDR3 extends over 13 amino acids. CDR3: CASRPGDLREQYF. CDR3 in DNA: TGTGCCAGCAGGCCAGGGGACCTTCGCGAGCAGTACTTC.

Many counts were recorded for this clonotype. J is TRBJ2-1 and V is TRBV7-3; TRBD2 agrees at 7 bases. CDR3 length: 15 amino acids. V shed 2 bases, J shed 4 bases, and the junction held 5 bases outside the gene matches. The germline V gene has CDR1 SGHTA and CDR2 FQGTGA. DNA for the CDR3: TGTGCCAGCAGCTTAGGTCTAGCGGAATACAATGAGCAGTTCTTC. Its translation: CASSLGLAEYNEQFF. Supplemented by reference TRBV7-3 and TRBJ2-1, the full variable domain reads GAGVSQTPSNKVTEKGKYVELRCDPISGHTALYWYRQSLGQGPEFLIYFQGTGAADDSGLPNDRFFAVRPEGSVSTLKIQRTERGDSAVYLCASSLGLAEYNEQFFGPGTRLTVL.

This clonotype occurred many times. The chain joins TRBV27 to TRBJ1-1, with 8 bases lining up with TRBD1. CDR1 and CDR2 from the germline V gene are MNHEY and SMNVEV (reference sequence). This CDR3 has 14 amino acids. The junction had 6 bases not matched to a gene; V was cut back by 3 bases and J by 6 bases. The chain's CDR3 is CASSFGQGSSEAFF. The CDR3 coding sequence is TGTGCCAGCAGTTTCGGACAGGGTAGTTCTGAAGCTTTCTTT.

This clonotype was counted a few times. This chain uses TRBV7-3 with TRBJ1-2, with D possibly matching TRBD1 (5 bases). Trimming pared 5 bases from V and 1 base from J, leaving 20 bases between. Germline assignment: CDR1 SGHTA and CDR2 FQGTGA. The CDR3 runs to 17 residues. CDR3 DNA: TGTGCCAGCAGCCCCTCCTCAGGGCCGGGGGGTAACTATGGCTACACCTTC. Amino acid sequence: CASSPSSGPGGNYGYTF.

The table lists this clonotype with many counts. The J gene is TRBJ2-1, the V gene TRBV20-1, with D unresolved. The CDR3 runs 12 residues. V was pared by 5 bases and J by 7 bases, with 12 bases between. The V gene's germline CDR1 is DFQATT and CDR2 SNEGSKA (reference sequence). CDR3 nucleotides: TGCAGTGCTCTTCCGCGTCGGAATGAGCAGTTCTTC. Protein sequence: CSALPRRNEQFF.

This clonotype was seen repeatedly, ten times or more. The chain couples TRBV3-1 to TRBJ2-2; no reliable D call. The CDR3 is 15 amino acids. The V gene lost 1 base and the J gene lost 3 bases, with 9 bases spanning the gap. Germline V gene sequence: CDR1 LGHDT, CDR2 YNNKEL (reference sequence). The CDR3 here is CASSQGRPYTGELFF. The DNA of the CDR3 is TGTGCCAGCAGCCAAGGTCGACCGTACACCGGGGAGCTGTTTTTT.

In regard to this clonotype: A much larger clone lies a single base off, so this may be a read error. DNA of the CDR3: TGTTCCAGCAGTTTGTCTCTGGGACCTCCCCTTTTC. Residues: CSSSLSLGPPLF. The chain uses TRBV28 and TRBJ2-4; the D gene could be TRBD1 or TRBD2 (5 bases each). Per germline, CDR1 MDHEN and CDR2 SYDVKM. This CDR3 contains 12 residues.

Worth noting for this clonotype: In this CDR3 the conserved last residue, phenylalanine or tryptophan, is missing, so a read error is likely. This sequence joins TRBV7-9 and TRBJ1-1, with D perhaps TRBD1 (5 bases). V shed 3 bases and J shed 4 bases, with 21 bases lying between them. The CDR3 has 17 residues. Germline-derived CDR1 and CDR2 are SEHNR and FQNEAQ (reference sequence). The DNA for the CDR3 is TGTGCCAGCAGCTTGCTGCAGGGACGGGGTTTAGGCACTGAAGCTTTCCTT. Translating it yields CASSLLQGRGLGTEAFL.

This chain uses TRBV19 with TRBJ1-6, with TRBD1 matching over 9 bases. V was pared by 7 bases and J by 7 bases, with 2 bases of the junction left unmatched. CDR3 size: 13 residues. Germline V lookup: CDR1 LNHDA, CDR2 SQIVND (reference sequence). The CDR3 DNA reads as TGTGCCAGTAAGACAGGGGGGAATTCACCCCTCCACTTT. It specifies CASKTGGNSPLHF.

A word on this clonotype: A much bigger clone sits one base away, suggesting this may be a read error. This rearrangement joins TRBV7-9 to TRBJ2-3; D remains unclear. CDR3 length: 13 amino acids. Germline V gives CDR1 SEHNR, CDR2 FQNEAQ (reference sequence). The CDR3 region is CVSSLVVVDTQYF. The CDR3 region has the DNA TGTGTCAGCAGCTTAGTCGTGGTGGATACGCAGTATTTT.